The clone carrying this TCR beta chain was detected a few times. The antigen is unknown. Trimming cost V 8 bases and J 4 bases, with 14 bases left between them. This CDR3 is 13 amino acids long. The data belong to a study of molecular identifiers for immune sequencing clone quantification. Whole-study results and caveats: Whereas naive cells kept under 1% of molecules in clones above 20 RNA copies, such clones held over 97% in effectors. Detectable among over 900,000 naive cells, according to reports, was Jurkat TCR RNA spiked in from one cell.

Preparation of the bulk TCR libraries relied on previously described methods and listed TCR primers. TCRdb called the PCR reads again in MiXCR, with one record for every CDR3 protein. The data hold more than 10,000 distinct CDR3 sequences, with approximately 15% observed a single time. The receptor was derived from a human donor in good health. Some libraries in this study had Jurkat cell RNA spiked in. Material: naive CD8+ T cells from blood, with Jurkat cell RNA spiked in. Subset indicated: FACS-sorted CD8+CD4-CCR7+CD45RA+ naive T cells. This sequence joins TRBV12-3 or TRBV12-4 and TRBJ1-1; TRBD1 is a possible D gene (5 bases). CDR3 residues: CASGWVRGTEAFF. For the CDR3, the DNA is TGTGCCAGCGGTTGGGTGAGGGGCACTGAAGCTTTCTTT.